A selection of T cell receptor beta chains follows, all from one sample in a study of blood T cell repertoires in COVID-19. The method was immunoSEQ multiplex PCR; TCRdb's version includes in-frame clones alone and lacks a portion of them. The profile covers 350,000 to 450,000 clones, with 70% to 90% appearing a single time and 1.4% taken by the ten largest. Sequenced material: PBMCs or T cells enriched from blood (not recorded which). The origin of the receptors is a woman aged 18-30 years who had been exposed to COVID-19. Both conserved end residues are part of each CDR3. D genes are given only for firm matches. Clone size appears in some rows only: once, few, many, or a class for an expanded clone.

CDR3,DNA,V,length,size,J,D
CASSLGASYEQYF,TGTGCCAGCAGTTTAGGTGCGAGCTACGAGCAGTACTTC,TRBV28,13,NA,TRBJ2-7,NA
CSVVGGNEQYF,TGCAGCGTTGTAGGAGGGAACGAGCAGTACTTC,TRBV29-1,11,NA,TRBJ2-7,NA
CASSRDIYEQYF,TGTGCCAGCAGCCGGGACATCTACGAGCAGTACTTC,TRBV12-3/TRBV12-4,12,NA,TRBJ2-7,NA
CASSLVSQRTDTQYF,TGCGCCAGCAGCTTGGTTAGCCAACGCACAGATACGCAGTATTTT,TRBV5-1,15,NA,TRBJ2-3,NA
CASSYGGTGVETQYF,TGTGCCAGCAGTTACGGTGGGACAGGTGTAGAGACCCAGTACTTC,TRBV6-5,15,NA,TRBJ2-5,TRBD1
CACDGSGTYNEQFF,TGTGCCTGTGACGGTAGCGGGACCTACAATGAGCAGTTCTTC,TRBV30,14,NA,TRBJ2-1,TRBD2
CATSGIRSTDTQYF,TGTGCCACCAGTGGCATTCGGAGCACAGATACGCAGTATTTT,TRBV24-1,14,NA,TRBJ2-3,NA
CASSYGGRDSPLHF,TGTGCCAGCAGTTACGGAGGGAGGGACTCACCCCTCCACTTT,TRBV6-5,14,NA,TRBJ1-6,NA
CASSQGSQAGYTF,TGTGCCAGCAGCCAAGGCTCCCAGGCTGGCTACACCTTC,TRBV14,13,once,TRBJ1-2,NA
CASKVQGELTEAFF,TGTGCCAGCAAAGTACAGGGCGAACTCACTGAAGCTTTCTTT,TRBV28,14,NA,TRBJ1-1,NA